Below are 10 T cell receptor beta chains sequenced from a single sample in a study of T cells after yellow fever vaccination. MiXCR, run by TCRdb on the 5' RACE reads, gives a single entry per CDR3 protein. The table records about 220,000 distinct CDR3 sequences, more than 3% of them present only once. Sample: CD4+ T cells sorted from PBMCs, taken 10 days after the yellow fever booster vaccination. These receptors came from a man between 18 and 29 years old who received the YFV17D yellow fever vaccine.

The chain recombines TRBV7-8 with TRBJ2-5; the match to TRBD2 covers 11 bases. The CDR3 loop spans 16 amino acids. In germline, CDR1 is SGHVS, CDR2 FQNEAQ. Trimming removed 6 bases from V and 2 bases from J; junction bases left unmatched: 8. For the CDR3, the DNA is TGTGCCAGCAGTCCAAGGACTAGCGGGTTTCAAGAGACCCAGTACTTC. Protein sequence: CASSPRTSGFQETQYF. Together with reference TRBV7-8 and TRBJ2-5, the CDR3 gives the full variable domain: GAGVSQSPRYKVAKRGQDVALRCDPISGHVSLFWYQQALGQGPEFLTYFQNEAQLDKSGLPSDRFFAERPEGSVSTLKIQRTQQEDSAVYLCASSPRTSGFQETQYFGPGTRLLVL.

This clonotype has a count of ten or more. The CDR3 DNA reads TGTGCCAGCGGCTGGGCAGGGTCGACTTTTGGGGAGACCCAGTACTTC. Its translation: CASGWAGSTFGETQYF. The gene calls are TRBV7-2 and TRBJ2-5, with D possibly being TRBD1 (5 bases). Trimming pared 8 bases from V and 5 bases from J, leaving 24 bases between. CDR3 size: 16 residues. Germline V gives CDR1 SGHTA, CDR2 FQGNSA. Full variable domain (outside the CDR3, taken from reference TRBV7-2 and TRBJ2-5): GAGVSQSPSNKVTEKGKDVELRCDPISGHTALYWYRQSLGQGLEFLIYFQGNSAPDKSGLPSDRFSAERTGGSVSTLTIQRTQQEDSAVYLCASGWAGSTFGETQYFGPGTRLLVL.

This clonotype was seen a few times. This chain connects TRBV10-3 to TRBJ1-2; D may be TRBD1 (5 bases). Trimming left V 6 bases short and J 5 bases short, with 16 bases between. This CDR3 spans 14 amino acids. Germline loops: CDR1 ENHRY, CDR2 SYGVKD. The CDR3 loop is CAIRSDDRAYGYTF. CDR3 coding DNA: TGTGCCATCAGGAGCGATGACAGAGCTTATGGCTACACCTTC.

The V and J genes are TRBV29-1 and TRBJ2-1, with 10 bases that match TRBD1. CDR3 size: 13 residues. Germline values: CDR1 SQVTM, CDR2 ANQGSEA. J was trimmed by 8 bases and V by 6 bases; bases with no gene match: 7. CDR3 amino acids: CSVGTGDRYEQFF. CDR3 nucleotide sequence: TGCAGCGTCGGGACAGGGGATAGATATGAGCAGTTCTTC.

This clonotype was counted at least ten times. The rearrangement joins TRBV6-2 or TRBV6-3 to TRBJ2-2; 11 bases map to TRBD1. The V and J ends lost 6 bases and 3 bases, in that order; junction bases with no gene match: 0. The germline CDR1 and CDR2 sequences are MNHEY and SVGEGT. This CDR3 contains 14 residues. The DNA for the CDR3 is TGTGCCAGCAGGGACAGGGGGCACACCGGGGAGCTGTTTTTT. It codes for CASRDRGHTGELFF.

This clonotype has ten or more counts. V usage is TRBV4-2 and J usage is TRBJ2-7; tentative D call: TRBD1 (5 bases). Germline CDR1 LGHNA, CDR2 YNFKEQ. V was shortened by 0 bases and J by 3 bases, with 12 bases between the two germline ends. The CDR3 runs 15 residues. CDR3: CASSQDRAGLYEQYF. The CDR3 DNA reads TGTGCCAGCAGCCAAGATCGGGCAGGGCTCTACGAGCAGTACTTC.

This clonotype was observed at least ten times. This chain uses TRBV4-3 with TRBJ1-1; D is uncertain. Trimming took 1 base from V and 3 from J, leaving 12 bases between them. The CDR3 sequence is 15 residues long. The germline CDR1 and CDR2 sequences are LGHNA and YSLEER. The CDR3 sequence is CASSQVGRLDTEAFF. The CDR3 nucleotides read TGCGCCAGCAGCCAAGTCGGTCGCTTGGACACTGAAGCTTTCTTT.

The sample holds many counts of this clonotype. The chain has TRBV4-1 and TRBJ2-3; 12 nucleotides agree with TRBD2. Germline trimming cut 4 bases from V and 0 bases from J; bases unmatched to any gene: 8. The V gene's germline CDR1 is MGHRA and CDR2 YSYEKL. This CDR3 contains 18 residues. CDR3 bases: TGCGCCAGCAGCCCCAGGACTAGCGGGGACTCTAGCACAGATACGCAGTATTTT. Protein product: CASSPRTSGDSSTDTQYF.

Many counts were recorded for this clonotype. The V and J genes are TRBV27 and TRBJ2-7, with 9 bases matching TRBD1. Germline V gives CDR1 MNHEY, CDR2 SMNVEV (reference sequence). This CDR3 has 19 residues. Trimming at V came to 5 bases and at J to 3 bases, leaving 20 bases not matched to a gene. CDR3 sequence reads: CASSPHREFDRGDSYEQYV. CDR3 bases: TGTGCCAGCAGTCCGCATCGCGAATTCGACAGGGGGGACAGCTACGAGCAGTACGTC.

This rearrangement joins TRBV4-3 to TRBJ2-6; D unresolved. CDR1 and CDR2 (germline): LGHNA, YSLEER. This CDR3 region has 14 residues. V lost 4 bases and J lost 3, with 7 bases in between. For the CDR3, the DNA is TGCGCCAGCAGCCCTGAAAGTGGGGCCAACGTCCTGACTTTC. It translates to CASSPESGANVLTF.